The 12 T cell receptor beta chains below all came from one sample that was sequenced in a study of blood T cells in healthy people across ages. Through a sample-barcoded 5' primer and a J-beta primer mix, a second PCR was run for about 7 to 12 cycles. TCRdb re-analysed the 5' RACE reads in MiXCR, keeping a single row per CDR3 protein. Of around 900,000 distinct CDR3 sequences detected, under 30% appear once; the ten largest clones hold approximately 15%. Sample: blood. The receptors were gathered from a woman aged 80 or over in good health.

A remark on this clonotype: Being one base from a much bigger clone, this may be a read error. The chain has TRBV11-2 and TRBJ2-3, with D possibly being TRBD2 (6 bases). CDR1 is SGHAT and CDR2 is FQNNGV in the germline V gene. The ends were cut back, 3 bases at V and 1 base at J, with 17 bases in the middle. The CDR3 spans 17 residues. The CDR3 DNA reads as TGTGCCAGCAGCTTTAGTGGGAGGCCCTACCGCACAGATACGCAGTATTTT. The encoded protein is CASSFSGRPYRTDTQYF.

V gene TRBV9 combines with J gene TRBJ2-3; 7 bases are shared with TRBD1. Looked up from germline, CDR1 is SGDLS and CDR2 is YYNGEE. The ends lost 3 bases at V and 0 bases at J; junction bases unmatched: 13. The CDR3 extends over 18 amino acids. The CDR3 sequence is CASSEIHLTGLSTDTQYF. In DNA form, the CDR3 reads TGTGCCAGCAGCGAGATCCATTTGACAGGGCTCAGCACAGATACGCAGTATTTT.

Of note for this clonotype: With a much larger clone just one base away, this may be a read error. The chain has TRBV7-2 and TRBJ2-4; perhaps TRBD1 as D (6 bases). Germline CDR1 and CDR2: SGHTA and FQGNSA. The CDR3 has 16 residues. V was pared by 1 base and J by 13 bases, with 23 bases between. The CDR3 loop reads CASSLGGPVSYEEQYF. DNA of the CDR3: TGTGCCAGCAGCTTAGGGGGGCCAGTGAGCTACGAGGAGCAGTACTTC.

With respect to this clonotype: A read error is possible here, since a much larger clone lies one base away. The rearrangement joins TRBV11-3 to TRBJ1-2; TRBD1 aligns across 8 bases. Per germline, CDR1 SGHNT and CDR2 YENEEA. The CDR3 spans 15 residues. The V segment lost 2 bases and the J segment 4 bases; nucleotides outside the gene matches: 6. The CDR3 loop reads CASSLQGAASYGYTF. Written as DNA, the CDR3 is TGTGCCAGCAGCTTACAGGGGGCGGCTAGCTATGGCTACACCTTC.

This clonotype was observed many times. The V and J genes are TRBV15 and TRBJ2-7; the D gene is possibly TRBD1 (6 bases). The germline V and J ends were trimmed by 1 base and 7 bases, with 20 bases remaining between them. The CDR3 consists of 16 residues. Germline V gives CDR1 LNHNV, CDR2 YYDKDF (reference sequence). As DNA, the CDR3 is TGTGCCACCAGCAGAGCAGGACAGAACGTCCTGAGAGAGCAGTACTTC. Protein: CATSRAGQNVLREQYF.

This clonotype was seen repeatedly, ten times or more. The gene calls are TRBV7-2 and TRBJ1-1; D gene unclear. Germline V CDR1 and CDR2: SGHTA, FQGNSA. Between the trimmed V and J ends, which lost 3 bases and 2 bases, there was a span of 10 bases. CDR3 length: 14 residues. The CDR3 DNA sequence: TGTGCCAGCAGCTTGGGCCTATACAACACTGAAGCTTTCTTT. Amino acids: CASSLGLYNTEAFF.

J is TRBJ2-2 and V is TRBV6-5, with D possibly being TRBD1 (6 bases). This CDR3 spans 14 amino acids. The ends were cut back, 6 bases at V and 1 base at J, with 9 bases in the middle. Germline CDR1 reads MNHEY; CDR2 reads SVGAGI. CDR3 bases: TGTGCCAGCAGGCGACAGGAGAACACCGGGGAGCTGTTTTTT. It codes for CASRRQENTGELFF.

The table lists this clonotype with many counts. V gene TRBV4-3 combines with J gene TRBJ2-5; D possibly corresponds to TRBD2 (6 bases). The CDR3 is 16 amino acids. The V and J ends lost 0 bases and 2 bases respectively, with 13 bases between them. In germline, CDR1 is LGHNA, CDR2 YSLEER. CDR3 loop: CASSQDLRGGQETQYF. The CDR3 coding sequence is TGCGCCAGCAGCCAAGATTTACGTGGGGGGCAAGAGACCCAGTACTTC.

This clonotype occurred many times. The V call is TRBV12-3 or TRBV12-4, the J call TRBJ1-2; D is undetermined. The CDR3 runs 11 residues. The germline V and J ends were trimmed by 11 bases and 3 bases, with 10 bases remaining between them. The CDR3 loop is CAGGRDYGYTF. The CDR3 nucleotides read TGTGCCGGCGGCAGAGACTATGGCTACACCTTC.

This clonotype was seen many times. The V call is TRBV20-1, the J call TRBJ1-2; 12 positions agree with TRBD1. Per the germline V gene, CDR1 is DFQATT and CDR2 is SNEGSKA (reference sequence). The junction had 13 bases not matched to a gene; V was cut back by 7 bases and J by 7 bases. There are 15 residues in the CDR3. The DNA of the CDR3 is TGCAGTGAGGCCGTGGGGGGACAGGGGGCGTCTGGCTACACCTTC. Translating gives CSEAVGGQGASGYTF.

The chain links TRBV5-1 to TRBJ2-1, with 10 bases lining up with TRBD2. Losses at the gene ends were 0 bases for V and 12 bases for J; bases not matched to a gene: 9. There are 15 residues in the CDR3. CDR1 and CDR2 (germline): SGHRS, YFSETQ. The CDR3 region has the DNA TGCGCCAGCAGCTTGGGAGCGGGGGGGCCTAAAGGGCAGTTCTTC. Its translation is CASSLGAGGPKGQFF.

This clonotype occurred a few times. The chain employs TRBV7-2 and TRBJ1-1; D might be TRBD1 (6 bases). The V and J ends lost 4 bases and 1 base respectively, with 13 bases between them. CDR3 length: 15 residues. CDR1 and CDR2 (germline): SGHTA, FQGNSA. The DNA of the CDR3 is TGTGCCAGCAGCTCTGGGGACATCCGGAACACTGAAGCTTTCTTT. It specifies CASSSGDIRNTEAFF. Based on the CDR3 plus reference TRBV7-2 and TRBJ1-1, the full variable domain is GAGVSQSPSNKVTEKGKDVELRCDPISGHTALYWYRQSLGQGLEFLIYFQGNSAPDKSGLPSDRFSAERTGGSVSTLTIQRTQQEDSAVYLCASSSGDIRNTEAFFGQGTRLTVV.